This record covers a single T cell receptor (beta chain). Antigen unknown. This record comes from a study of blood T cells in healthy people across ages. A minimum of 7 million PBMCs was isolated per sample. Primed by a sample-barcoded 5' primer and a J-beta primer mix, a second PCR proceeded for 7 to 11 cycles. TCRdb re-derived calls from the 5' RACE reads in MiXCR, one entry per CDR3 protein. The sample shows roughly 1,800,000 distinct CDR3 sequences, about 49% of them seen only once. The study, taken as a whole, reports: It was held that diversity estimates obtained from one million T cells represented underestimates.

The TCR was taken from a woman between 40 and 50 years old in good health. Material for sequencing was blood.

The CDR3: CASSSATEYEQYF. The CDR3 DNA is TGTGCCAGCAGTTCCGCGACAGAATACGAGCAGTACTTC. The rearrangement uses TRBV28 and TRBJ2-7; perhaps TRBD1 as D (5 bases). The CDR3 is made up of 13 amino acids. Germline assignment: CDR1 MDHEN and CDR2 SYDVKM. The germline V and J ends were trimmed by 4 bases and 4 bases, with 11 bases remaining between them.